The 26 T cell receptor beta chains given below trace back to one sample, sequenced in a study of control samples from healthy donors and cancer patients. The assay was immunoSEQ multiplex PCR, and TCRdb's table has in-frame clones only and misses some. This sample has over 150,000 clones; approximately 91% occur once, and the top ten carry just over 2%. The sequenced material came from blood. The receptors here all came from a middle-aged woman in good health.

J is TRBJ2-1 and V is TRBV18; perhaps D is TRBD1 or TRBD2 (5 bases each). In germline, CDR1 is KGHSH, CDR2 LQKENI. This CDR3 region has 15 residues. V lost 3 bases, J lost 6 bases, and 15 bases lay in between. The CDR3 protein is CASSPPGGQGNEQFF. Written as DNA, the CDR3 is TGTGCCAGCTCACCCCCGGGCGGGCAGGGCAATGAGCAGTTCTTC.

CDR3 nucleotide sequence: TGTGCCAGCAGTTCGGGCCAGACCTATGGCTACACCTTC. Amino acids: CASSSGQTYGYTF. The chain uses TRBV6-2 or TRBV6-3 and TRBJ1-2, with D unresolved. The germline CDR1 and CDR2 sequences are MNHEY and SVGEGT. V lost 4 bases, J lost 4 bases, and 10 bases lay in between. The CDR3 contains 13 residues.

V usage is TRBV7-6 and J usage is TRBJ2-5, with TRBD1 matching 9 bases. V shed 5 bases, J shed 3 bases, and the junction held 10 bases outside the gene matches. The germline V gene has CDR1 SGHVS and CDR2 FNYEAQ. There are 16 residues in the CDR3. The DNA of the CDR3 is TGTGCCAGCAGCCCATGGGACAGGGCTTCCGAAGAGACCCAGTACTTC. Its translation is CASSPWDRASEETQYF.

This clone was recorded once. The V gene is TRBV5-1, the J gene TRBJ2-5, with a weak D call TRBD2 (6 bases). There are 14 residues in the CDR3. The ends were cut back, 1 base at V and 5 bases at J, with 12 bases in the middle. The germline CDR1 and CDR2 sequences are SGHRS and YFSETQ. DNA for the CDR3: TGCGCCAGCAGCTTGATTGGGGGGACGGAGACCCAGTACTTC. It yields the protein CASSLIGGTETQYF.

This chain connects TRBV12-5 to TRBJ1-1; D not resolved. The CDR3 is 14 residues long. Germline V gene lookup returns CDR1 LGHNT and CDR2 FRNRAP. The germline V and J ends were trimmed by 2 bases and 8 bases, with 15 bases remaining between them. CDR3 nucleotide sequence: TGTGCTAGTGGTTTGAGTGGGGTTGGGCGGGAAGCTTTCTTT. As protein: CASGLSGVGREAFF.

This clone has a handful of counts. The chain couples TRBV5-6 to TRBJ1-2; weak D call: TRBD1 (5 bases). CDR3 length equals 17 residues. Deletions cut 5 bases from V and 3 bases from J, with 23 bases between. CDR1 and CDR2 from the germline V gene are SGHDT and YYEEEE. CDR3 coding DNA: TGTGCCAGCAGTCCCGGGGGAGGGGCGCTTGTCGACTATGGCTACACCTTC. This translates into CASSPGGGALVDYGYTF. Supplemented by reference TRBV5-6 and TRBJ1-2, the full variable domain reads DAGVTQSPTHLIKTRGQQVTLRCSPKSGHDTVSWYQQALGQGPQFIFQYYEEEERQRGNFPDRFSGHQFPNYSSELNVNALLLGDSALYLCASSPGGGALVDYGYTFGSGTRLTVV.

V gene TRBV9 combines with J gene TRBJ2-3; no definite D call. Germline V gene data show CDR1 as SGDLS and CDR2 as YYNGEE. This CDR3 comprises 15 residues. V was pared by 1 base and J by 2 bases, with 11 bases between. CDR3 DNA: TGTGCCAGCAGCGTAAGGGAACAGCCCACAGATACGCAGTATTTT. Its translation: CASSVREQPTDTQYF.

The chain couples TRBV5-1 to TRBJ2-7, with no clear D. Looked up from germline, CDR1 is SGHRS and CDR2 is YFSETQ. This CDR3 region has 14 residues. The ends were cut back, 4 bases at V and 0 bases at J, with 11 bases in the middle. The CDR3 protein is CASSRRLGSYEQYF. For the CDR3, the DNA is TGCGCCAGCAGCCGACGCCTGGGCTCCTACGAGCAGTACTTC.

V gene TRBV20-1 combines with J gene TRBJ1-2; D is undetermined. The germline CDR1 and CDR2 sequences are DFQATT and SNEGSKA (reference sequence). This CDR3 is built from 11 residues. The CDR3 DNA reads TGCGCCGCAGCTGGAAACTATGGCTACACCTTC. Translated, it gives CAAAGNYGYTF.

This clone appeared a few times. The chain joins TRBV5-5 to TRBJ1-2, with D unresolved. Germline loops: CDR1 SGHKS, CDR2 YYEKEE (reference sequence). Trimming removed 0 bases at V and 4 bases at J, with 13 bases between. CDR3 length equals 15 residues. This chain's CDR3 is CASSLGFNSGYGYTF. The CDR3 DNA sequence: TGTGCCAGCAGCTTGGGCTTCAACTCGGGCTATGGCTACACCTTC. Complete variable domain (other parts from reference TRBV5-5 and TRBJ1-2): DAGVTQSPTHLIKTRGQQVTLRCSPISGHKSVSWYQQVLGQGPQFIFQYYEKEERGRGNFPDRFSARQFPNYSSELNVNALLLGDSALYLCASSLGFNSGYGYTFGSGTRLTVV.

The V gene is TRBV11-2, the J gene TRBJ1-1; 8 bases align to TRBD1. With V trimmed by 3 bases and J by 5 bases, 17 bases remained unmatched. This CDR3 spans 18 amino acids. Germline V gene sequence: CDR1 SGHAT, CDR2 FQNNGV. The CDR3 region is CASSFWAADRGYGTEAFF. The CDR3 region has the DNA TGTGCCAGCAGCTTTTGGGCGGCCGACAGGGGTTATGGGACTGAAGCTTTCTTT. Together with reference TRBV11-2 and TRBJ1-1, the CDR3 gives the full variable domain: EAGVAQSPRYKIIEKRQSVAFWCNPISGHATLYWYQQILGQGPKLLIQFQNNGVVDDSQLPKDRFSAERLKGVDSTLKIQPAKLEDSAVYLCASSFWAADRGYGTEAFFGQGTRLTVV.

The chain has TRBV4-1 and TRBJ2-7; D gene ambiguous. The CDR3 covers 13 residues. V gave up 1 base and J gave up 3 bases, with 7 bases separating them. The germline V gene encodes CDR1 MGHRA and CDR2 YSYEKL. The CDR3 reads CASSQGGNYEQYF. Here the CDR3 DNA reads TGCGCCAGCAGCCAAGGTGGGAACTACGAGCAGTACTTC.

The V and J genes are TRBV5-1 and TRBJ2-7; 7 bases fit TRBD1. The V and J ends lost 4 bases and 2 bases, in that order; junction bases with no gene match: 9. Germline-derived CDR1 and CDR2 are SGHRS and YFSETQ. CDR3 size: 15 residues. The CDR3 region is CASSVGTDTTYEQYF. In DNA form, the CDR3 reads TGCGCCAGCAGCGTCGGGACAGATACGACCTACGAGCAGTACTTC.

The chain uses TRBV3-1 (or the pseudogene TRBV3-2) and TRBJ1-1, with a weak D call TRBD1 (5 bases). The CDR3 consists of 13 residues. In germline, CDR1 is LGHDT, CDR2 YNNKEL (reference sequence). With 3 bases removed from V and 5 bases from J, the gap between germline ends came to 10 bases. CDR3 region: CASSHGTPTEAFF. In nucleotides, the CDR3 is TGTGCCAGCAGCCATGGGACGCCTACTGAAGCTTTCTTT.

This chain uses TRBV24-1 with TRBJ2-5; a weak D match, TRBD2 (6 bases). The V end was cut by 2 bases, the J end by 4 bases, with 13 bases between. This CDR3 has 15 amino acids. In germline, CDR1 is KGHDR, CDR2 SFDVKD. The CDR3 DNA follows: TGTGCCACCAGTGATTCTGGGACTGCGGGAGAGACCCAGTACTTC. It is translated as CATSDSGTAGETQYF.

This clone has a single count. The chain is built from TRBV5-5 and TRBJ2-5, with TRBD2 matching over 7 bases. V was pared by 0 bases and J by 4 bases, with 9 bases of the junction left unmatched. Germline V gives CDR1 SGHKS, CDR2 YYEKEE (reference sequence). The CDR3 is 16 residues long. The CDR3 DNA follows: TGTGCCAGCAGCTTGGTCCCGGACACGGGAGGAGAGACCCAGTACTTC. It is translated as CASSLVPDTGGETQYF.

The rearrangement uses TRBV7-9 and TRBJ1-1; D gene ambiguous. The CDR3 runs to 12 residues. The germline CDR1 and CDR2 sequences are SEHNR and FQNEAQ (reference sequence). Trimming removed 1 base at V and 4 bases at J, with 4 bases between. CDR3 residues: CASSLGPTEAFF. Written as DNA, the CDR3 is TGTGCCAGCAGCTTAGGGCCCACTGAAGCTTTCTTT.

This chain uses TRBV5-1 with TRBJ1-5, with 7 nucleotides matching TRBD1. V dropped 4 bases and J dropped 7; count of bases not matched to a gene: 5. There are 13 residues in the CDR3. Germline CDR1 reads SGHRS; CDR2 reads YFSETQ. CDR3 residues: CASSLGQAQPQHF. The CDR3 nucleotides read TGCGCCAGCAGCCTAGGACAGGCCCAGCCCCAGCATTTT.

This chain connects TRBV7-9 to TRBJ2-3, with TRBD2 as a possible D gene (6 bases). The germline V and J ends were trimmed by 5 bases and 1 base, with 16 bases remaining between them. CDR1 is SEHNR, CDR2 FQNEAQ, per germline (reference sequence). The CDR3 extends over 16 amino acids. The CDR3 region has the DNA TGTGCCAGCAGCCCCCTCACTAGCTCTCGCACAGATACGCAGTATTTT. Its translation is CASSPLTSSRTDTQYF.

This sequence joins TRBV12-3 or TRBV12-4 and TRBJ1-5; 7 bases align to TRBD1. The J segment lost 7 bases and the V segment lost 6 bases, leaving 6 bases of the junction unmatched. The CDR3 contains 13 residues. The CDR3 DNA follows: TGTGCCAGCAGCGGCGCAGGGGGACAGCCCCAGCATTTT. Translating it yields CASSGAGGQPQHF.

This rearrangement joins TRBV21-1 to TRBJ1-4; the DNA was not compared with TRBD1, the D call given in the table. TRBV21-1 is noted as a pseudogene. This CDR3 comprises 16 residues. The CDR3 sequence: CASRENGRITNEKLFF. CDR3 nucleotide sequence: TGTGCCAGCAGGGAAAATGGGCGCATAACTAATGAAAAACTGTTTTTT.

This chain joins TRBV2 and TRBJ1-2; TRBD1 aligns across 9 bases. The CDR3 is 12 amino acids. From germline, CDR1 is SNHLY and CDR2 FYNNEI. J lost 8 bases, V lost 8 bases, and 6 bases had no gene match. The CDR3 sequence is CASVWDRDGYTF. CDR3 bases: TGTGCCAGCGTGTGGGACAGGGACGGCTACACCTTC.

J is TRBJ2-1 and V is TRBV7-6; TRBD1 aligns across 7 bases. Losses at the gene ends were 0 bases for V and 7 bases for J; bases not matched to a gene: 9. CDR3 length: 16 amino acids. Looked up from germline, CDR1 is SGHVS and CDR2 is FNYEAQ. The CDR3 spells CASSLAMDRSENEQFF. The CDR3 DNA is TGTGCCAGCAGCTTAGCGATGGACAGGAGTGAAAATGAGCAGTTCTTC.

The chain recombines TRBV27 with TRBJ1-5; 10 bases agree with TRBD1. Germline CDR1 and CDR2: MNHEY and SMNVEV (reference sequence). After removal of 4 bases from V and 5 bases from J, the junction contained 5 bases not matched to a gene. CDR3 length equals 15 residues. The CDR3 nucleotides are TGTGCCAGCAGTTCCATGACAGGGGGCGATCAGCCCCAGCATTTT. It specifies CASSSMTGGDQPQHF.

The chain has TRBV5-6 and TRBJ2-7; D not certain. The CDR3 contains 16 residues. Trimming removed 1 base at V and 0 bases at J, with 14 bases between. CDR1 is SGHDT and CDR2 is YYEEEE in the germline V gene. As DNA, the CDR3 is TGTGCCAGCAGCTTGTGGTCAACTGGCCTCTCCTACGAGCAGTACTTC. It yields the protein CASSLWSTGLSYEQYF.

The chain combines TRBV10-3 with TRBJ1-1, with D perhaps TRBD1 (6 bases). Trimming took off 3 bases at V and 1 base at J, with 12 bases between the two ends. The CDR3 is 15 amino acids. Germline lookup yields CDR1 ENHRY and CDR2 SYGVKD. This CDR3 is CAISDRGAENTEAFF. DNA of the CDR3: TGTGCCATCAGTGACCGGGGGGCAGAGAACACTGAAGCTTTCTTT.